The rows below give T cell receptor beta chains drawn from one sample of a study of cytomegalovirus exposure and HLA in healthy donors. TCRdb's table, derived via immunoSEQ multiplex PCR, lists solely in-frame clones and lacks some. The table shows over 85,000 clones, with about three quarters occurring only once. The specimen sequenced was PBMCs. The receptors come from a woman aged 55-69 years in good health and CMV-seropositive. CDR3s include the opening cysteine and the closing phenylalanine or tryptophan. A D gene is named only where the DNA matches it firmly. Clone size, where shown, is once, few, many, or a class for clones that have expanded.

TRBV6-6	TRBJ1-5	.	TRBD1	CASSWTGGSNQPQHF	TGTGCCAGCAGTTGGACAGGGGGTAGCAATCAGCCCCAGCATTTT
TRBV11-2	TRBJ2-1	.	TRBD2	CASSFGLAGEMRFF	TGTGCCAGCAGCTTCGGACTAGCGGGAGAAATGAGGTTCTTC
TRBV7-9	TRBJ1-1	.	.	CASSLVANTEAFF	TGTGCCAGCAGCTTAGTGGCGAACACTGAAGCTTTCTTT
TRBV5-8	TRBJ2-5	.	TRBD1	CASRPTDRDQETQYF	TGTGCCAGCAGACCTACTGACAGGGACCAAGAGACCCAGTACTTC
TRBV7-2	TRBJ1-2	few	.	CASSRYEYGYTF	TGTGCCAGCAGCCGATATGAGTATGGCTACACCTTC
TRBV27	TRBJ2-7	.	TRBD2	CASSLGTTLYEQYF	TGCGCCAGCAGCCTCGGGACTACTCTCTACGAGCAGTACTTC
TRBV7-9	TRBJ1-2	.	TRBD1	CASSSWTGYGYTF	TGTGCCAGCAGCTCATGGACAGGCTATGGCTACACCTTC
TRBV11-2	TRBJ1-1	once	.	CASRAGGAGTEAFF	TGTGCCAGCAGAGCAGGCGGCGCGGGGACTGAAGCTTTCTTT
TRBV7-2	TRBJ1-2	.	.	CASSLLAGSGSDDGYTF	TGTGCCAGCAGCTTACTGGCAGGGTCTGGATCGGATGATGGCTACACCTTC
TRBV9	TRBJ2-2	.	.	CASSAQVGAPGELFF	TGTGCCAGCAGCGCCCAGGTAGGGGCTCCCGGGGAGCTGTTTTTT
TRBV7-9	TRBJ2-1	once	TRBD2	CASSLVTGWTSGIVHEQFF	TGTGCCAGCAGCTTAGTCACCGGGTGGACTAGCGGGATTGTCCATGAGCAGTTCTTC
TRBV12-1	TRBJ2-6	few	.	CASSFWSGHRAGANVLTF	TGTGCCAGCAGCTTTTGGTCGGGACACAGGGCTGGGGCCAACGTCCTGACTTTC
TRBV6-5	TRBJ1-4	few	TRBD1	CASSHGTGQKLFF	TGTGCCAGCAGCCACGGGACAGGCCAAAAACTGTTTTTT
TRBV10-3	TRBJ2-7	.	.	CAIRGRGSGSYEQYF	TGTGCCATCAGGGGTCGCGGGTCAGGCTCCTACGAGCAGTACTTC
TRBV4-2	TRBJ1-1	once	TRBD1	CASSRTTGGVGNTEAFF	TGTGCCAGCAGCCGCACGACAGGGGGCGTTGGAAACACTGAAGCTTTCTTT
TRBV7-9	TRBJ1-2	.	.	CASSPDGGGGYGYTF	TGTGCCAGCAGCCCCGACGGGGGGGGTGGCTATGGCTACACCTTC
TRBV27	TRBJ1-5	.	.	CASSPTRLYSNQPQHF	TGTGCCAGCAGTCCCACAAGACTATATAGCAATCAGCCCCAGCATTTT
TRBV7-9	TRBJ2-7	.	.	CASSFHGTPDYEQYF	TGTGCCAGCAGCTTCCACGGGACACCAGATTACGAGCAGTACTTC
TRBV11-2	TRBJ2-1	.	TRBD2	CASSLDGAGGNEQFF	TGTGCCAGCAGCTTAGATGGCGCCGGGGGGAATGAGCAGTTCTTC